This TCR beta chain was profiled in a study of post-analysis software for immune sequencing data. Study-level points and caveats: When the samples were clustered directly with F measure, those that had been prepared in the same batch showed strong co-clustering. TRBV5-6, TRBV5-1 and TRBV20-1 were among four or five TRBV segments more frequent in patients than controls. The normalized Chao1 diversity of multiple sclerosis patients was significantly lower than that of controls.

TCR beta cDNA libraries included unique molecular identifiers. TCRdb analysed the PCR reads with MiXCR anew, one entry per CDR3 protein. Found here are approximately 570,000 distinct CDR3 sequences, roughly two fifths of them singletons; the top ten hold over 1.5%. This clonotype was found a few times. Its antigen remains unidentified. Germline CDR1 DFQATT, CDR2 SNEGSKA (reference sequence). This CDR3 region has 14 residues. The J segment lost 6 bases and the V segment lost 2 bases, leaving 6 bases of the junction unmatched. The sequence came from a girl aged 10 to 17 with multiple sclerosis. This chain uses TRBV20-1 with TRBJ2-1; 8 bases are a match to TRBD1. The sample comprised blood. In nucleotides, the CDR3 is TGCAGTGCTAGACCCAGGGGGCGAACCAATGAGCAGTTCTTC. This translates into CSARPRGRTNEQFF.